This is a list of T cell receptor beta chains from one sample in a study of cytomegalovirus exposure and HLA in healthy donors. Method: immunoSEQ multiplex PCR; TCRdb's copy keeps in-frame clones and lacks some. This sample has about 43,000 clones, with more than 45% found just once. Sequencing used PBMCs. These receptors came from a man aged 55 to 69 in good health and CMV-seronegative. Both conserved end residues are part of each CDR3. The D gene is left open where the match is weak. Rows give clone size only sometimes, using once, few, many, or a class for an expanded clone.

- | - | TRBJ1-1 | TRBV19 | CATRQGNTEAFF | TGTGCCACGAGGCAGGGGAACACTGAAGCTTTCTTT
TRBD1 | - | TRBJ1-1 | TRBV4-3 | CASSQAGTENTEAFF | TGCGCCAGCAGCCAAGCGGGGACAGAGAACACTGAAGCTTTCTTT
- | - | TRBJ1-1 | TRBV30 | CAWSALGSYTEAFF | TGTGCCTGGAGTGCCTTAGGGAGTTACACTGAAGCTTTCTTT
- | - | TRBJ1-6 | TRBV5-1 | CASSLQGPDSPLHF | TGCGCCAGCAGCTTGCAGGGCCCAGATTCACCCCTCCACTTT
- | - | TRBJ1-5 | TRBV5-1 | CASSGEGGQPQHF | TGCGCCAGCAGCGGGGAGGGGGGACAGCCCCAGCATTTT
- | - | TRBJ2-2 | TRBV7-2 | CASSLAYSGRADLFF | TGTGCCAGCAGCTTAGCGTATTCTGGGAGAGCTGACCTGTTTTTT
TRBD2 | - | TRBJ2-7 | TRBV4-1 | CASSQEGGKGYEQYF | TGCGCCAGCAGCCAAGAGGGAGGGAAGGGGTACGAGCAGTACTTC
- | - | TRBJ1-3 | TRBV5-4 | CASSPRVPGTRFSGNTIYF | TGTGCCAGCAGCCCAAGGGTACCGGGAACGAGGTTCTCTGGAAACACCATATATTTT
TRBD2 | few | TRBJ2-7 | TRBV29-1 | CSVRLAGELRREQYF | TGCAGCGTTCGACTAGCGGGAGAATTAAGGAGAGAGCAGTACTTC
- | - | TRBJ2-7 | TRBV7-9 | CATGDGSYEQYF | TGTGCCACCGGGGACGGGAGCTACGAGCAGTACTTC
- | - | TRBJ1-5 | TRBV28 | CASWAPARAYSNQPQHF | TGTGCCAGCTGGGCCCCGGCCAGGGCTTATAGCAATCAGCCCCAGCATTTT
- | few | TRBJ2-7 | TRBV11-2 | CASSDSQISYEQYF | TGTGCCAGCTCCGACAGTCAGATTTCCTACGAGCAGTACTTC
- | once | TRBJ2-7 | TRBV18 | CASSPQNRPSYEQYF | TGTGCCAGCTCACCACAGAACAGACCATCCTACGAGCAGTACTTC
TRBD2 | - | TRBJ2-7 | TRBV28 | CACSGGNSYEQYF | TGTGCCTGCTCGGGGGGTAACTCCTACGAGCAGTACTTC
- | few | TRBJ2-7 | TRBV2 | CASAQDSYEQYF | TGTGCCAGCGCACAGGACTCCTACGAGCAGTACTTC
- | - | TRBJ1-5 | TRBV6-4 | CASSDRSGYNQPQHF | TGTGCCAGCAGTGACAGGTCGGGATACAATCAGCCCCAGCATTTT
- | - | TRBJ1-1 | TRBV14 | CASSQGRNTEAFF | TGTGCCAGCAGCCAAGGGAGGAACACTGAAGCTTTCTTT
- | - | TRBJ1-1 | TRBV5-1 | CASSSWGGTEAFF | TGCGCCAGCAGCTCCTGGGGGGGGACTGAAGCTTTCTTT
- | - | TRBJ1-2 | TRBV27 | CASSSFDRSYGYTF | TGTGCCAGCAGTTCATTTGACAGGAGCTATGGCTACACCTTC
TRBD2 | - | TRBJ2-1 | TRBV4-3 | CASSQSASGNDNEQFF | TGCGCCAGCAGCCAATCGGCTAGCGGGAACGACAATGAGCAGTTCTTC
TRBD2 | few | TRBJ2-1 | TRBV18 | CASSPTLANEQFF | TGTGCCAGCTCACCAACACTAGCGAATGAGCAGTTCTTC
- | - | TRBJ1-1 | TRBV19 | CASSIRQGPEAFF | TGTGCCAGTAGTATTCGGCAGGGGCCAGAAGCTTTCTTT
- | - | TRBJ1-1 | TRBV7-2 | CASSLVSRREKNTEAFF | TGTGCCAGCAGCTTAGTTAGTAGGAGAGAAAAGAACACTGAAGCTTTCTTT
- | - | TRBJ1-4 | TRBV15 | CATSRGRDEKLFF | TGTGCCACCAGCAGGGGGCGCGATGAAAAACTGTTTTTT
- | few | TRBJ1-5 | TRBV29-1 | CSVSDSVLNQPQHF | TGCAGCGTTTCTGACTCGGTTCTGAATCAGCCCCAGCATTTT
- | few | TRBJ2-7 | TRBV10-3 | CAISESSYEQYF | TGTGCCATCAGTGAGTCCAGCTACGAGCAGTACTTC
- | - | TRBJ2-5 | TRBV9 | CASSAGSTAQETQYF | TGTGCCAGCAGCGCCGGGAGTACTGCTCAAGAGACCCAGTACTTC
TRBD1 | - | TRBJ1-2 | TRBV14 | CASSSRQGANYGYTF | TGTGCCAGCAGCTCGCGACAGGGGGCAAACTATGGCTACACCTTC
- | - | TRBJ1-1 | TRBV7-2 | CASTFRQGTEAFF | TGTGCCAGCACCTTTAGGCAGGGAACTGAAGCTTTCTTT
TRBD2 | - | TRBJ2-1 | TRBV7-2 | CASSLAGLAGGPGEQFF | TGTGCCAGCAGCTTAGCCGGGCTAGCGGGAGGGCCGGGTGAGCAGTTCTTC
- | - | TRBJ1-1 | TRBV18 | CASSPERQLEAFF | TGTGCCAGCTCACCTGAACGACAGCTTGAAGCTTTCTTT
- | - | TRBJ2-3 | TRBV25-1 | CASSESAADTQYF | TGTGCCAGCAGTGAATCAGCGGCAGATACGCAGTATTTT
TRBD2 | few | TRBJ2-7 | TRBV5-1 | CASRQRESSYEQYF | TGCGCCAGCAGGCAGCGGGAGAGCTCCTACGAGCAGTACTTC
- | - | TRBJ2-5 | TRBV5-1 | CASSSASAQETQYF | TGCGCCAGCAGCTCCGCTAGCGCACAAGAGACCCAGTACTTC
- | - | TRBJ2-3 | TRBV6-4 | CASSDGLGVTQYF | TGTGCCAGCAGTGACGGGCTGGGTGTTACGCAGTATTTT
- | - | TRBJ1-6 | TRBV30 | CAWSVRGSPLHF | TGTGCCTGGAGTGTACGGGGTTCACCCCTCCACTTT